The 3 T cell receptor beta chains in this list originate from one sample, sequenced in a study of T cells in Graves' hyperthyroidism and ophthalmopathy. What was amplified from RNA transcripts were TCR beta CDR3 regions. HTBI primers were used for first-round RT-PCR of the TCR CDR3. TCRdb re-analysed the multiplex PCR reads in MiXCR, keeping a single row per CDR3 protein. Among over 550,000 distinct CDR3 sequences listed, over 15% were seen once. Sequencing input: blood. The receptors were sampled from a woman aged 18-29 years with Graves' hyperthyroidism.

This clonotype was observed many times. The CDR3 nucleotides are TGTGCCAGCAGCTTCTCAACAGGGAGGGTCCACGAGCAGTACTTC. Its translation is CASSFSTGRVHEQYF. The genes are TRBV7-9 and TRBJ2-7, with D possibly being TRBD2 (7 bases). The V and J ends lost 3 bases and 5 bases respectively, with 17 bases between them. The CDR3 consists of 15 residues. Germline V gene data show CDR1 as SEHNR and CDR2 as FQNEAQ (reference sequence).

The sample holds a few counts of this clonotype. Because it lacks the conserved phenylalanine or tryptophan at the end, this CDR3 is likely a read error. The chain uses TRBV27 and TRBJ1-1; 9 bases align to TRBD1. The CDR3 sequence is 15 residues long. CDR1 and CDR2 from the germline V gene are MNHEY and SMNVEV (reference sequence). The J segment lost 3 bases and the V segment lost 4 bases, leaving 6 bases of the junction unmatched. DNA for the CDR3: TGTGCCAGCAGTTCCACAGGGGGCAGTTACACTGAAGCTTTCTCT. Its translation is CASSSTGGSYTEAFS.

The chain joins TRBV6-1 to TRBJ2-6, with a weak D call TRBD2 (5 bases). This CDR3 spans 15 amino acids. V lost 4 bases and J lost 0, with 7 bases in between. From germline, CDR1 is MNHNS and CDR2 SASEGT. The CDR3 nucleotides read TGTGCCAGCAGTGCGGAGGACTCTGGGGCCAACGTCCTGACTTTC. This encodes CASSAEDSGANVLTF.